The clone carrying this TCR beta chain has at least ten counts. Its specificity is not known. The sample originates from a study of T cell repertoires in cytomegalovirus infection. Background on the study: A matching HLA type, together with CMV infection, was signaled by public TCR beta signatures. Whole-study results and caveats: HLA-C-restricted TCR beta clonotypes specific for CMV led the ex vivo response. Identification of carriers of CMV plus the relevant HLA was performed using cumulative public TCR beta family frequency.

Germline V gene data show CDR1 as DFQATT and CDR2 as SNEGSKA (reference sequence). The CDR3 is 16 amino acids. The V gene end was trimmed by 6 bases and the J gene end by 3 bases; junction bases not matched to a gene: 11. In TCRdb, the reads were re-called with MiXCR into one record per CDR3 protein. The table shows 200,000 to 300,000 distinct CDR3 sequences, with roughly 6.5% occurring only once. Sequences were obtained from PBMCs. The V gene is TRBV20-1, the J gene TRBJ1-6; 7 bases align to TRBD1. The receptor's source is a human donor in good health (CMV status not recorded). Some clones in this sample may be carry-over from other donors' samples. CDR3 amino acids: CSAPLVQGSYNSPLHF. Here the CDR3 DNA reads TGCAGTGCCCCACTTGTACAGGGGAGCTATAATTCACCCCTCCACTTT.